Listed below are T cell receptor beta chains from one sample, sequenced in a study of cytomegalovirus exposure and HLA in healthy donors. Produced via immunoSEQ multiplex PCR; TCRdb's table is partial and in-frame only. Of approximately 100,000 clones listed, roughly a tenth were seen once; the top ten hold just over 5%. The sequencing sample was made of PBMCs. The receptors were sampled from a man aged 50 to 59 in good health and CMV-seropositive. Each CDR3 is given with its conserved first and last residue. The D gene is left open where the match is weak. The size entry is marked missing in some rows and otherwise reads once, few, many or a size class.

V gene: TRBV10-3; J gene: TRBJ2-1; D gene: TRBD1; clone size: few; CDR3 length: 14; CDR3 protein: CAISETGEYNEQFF; CDR3 DNA: TGTGCCATCAGTGAGACAGGGGAGTACAATGAGCAGTTCTTC
V gene: TRBV7-2; J gene: TRBJ2-7; D gene: -; clone size: few; CDR3 length: 14; CDR3 protein: CASSQTAVKPEQYF; CDR3 DNA: TGTGCCAGCAGCCAGACAGCCGTTAAGCCCGAGCAGTACTTC
V gene: TRBV18; J gene: TRBJ2-7; D gene: TRBD1; clone size: few; CDR3 length: 15; CDR3 protein: CASSYNRGTLYEQYF; CDR3 DNA: TGTGCCAGCTCGTATAACAGGGGGACCCTCTACGAGCAGTACTTC
V gene: TRBV7-2; J gene: TRBJ2-3; D gene: TRBD2; clone size: many; CDR3 length: 15; CDR3 protein: CASRAGGRAADTQYF; CDR3 DNA: TGTGCCAGCAGAGCCGGCGGGAGGGCCGCAGATACGCAGTATTTT
V gene: TRBV5-6; J gene: TRBJ1-3; D gene: -; clone size: -; CDR3 length: 16; CDR3 protein: CASSFRRRSSGNTIYF; CDR3 DNA: TGTGCCAGCAGCTTCAGAAGGAGGAGCTCTGGAAACACCATATATTTT
V gene: TRBV9; J gene: TRBJ2-7; D gene: -; clone size: few; CDR3 length: 15; CDR3 protein: CASSVGASLSYEQYF; CDR3 DNA: TGTGCCAGCAGCGTAGGAGCTTCCCTCTCCTACGAGCAGTACTTC
V gene: TRBV11-2; J gene: TRBJ2-5; D gene: -; clone size: few; CDR3 length: 15; CDR3 protein: CASSLGGGVGETQYF; CDR3 DNA: TGTGCCAGCAGCTTAGGGGGCGGAGTGGGAGAGACCCAGTACTTC
V gene: TRBV9; J gene: TRBJ2-7; D gene: -; clone size: few; CDR3 length: 15; CDR3 protein: CASSVGQGGPDEQYF; CDR3 DNA: TGTGCCAGCAGCGTGGGCCAGGGAGGACCCGACGAGCAGTACTTC
V gene: TRBV30; J gene: TRBJ2-2; D gene: -; clone size: -; CDR3 length: 10; CDR3 protein: CAWGRRELFF; CDR3 DNA: TGTGCCTGGGGGAGGAGGGAGCTGTTTTTT
V gene: TRBV18; J gene: TRBJ1-3; D gene: -; clone size: few; CDR3 length: 15; CDR3 protein: CASSPAGNSGNTIYF; CDR3 DNA: TGTGCCAGCTCACCGGCAGGGAACTCTGGAAACACCATATATTTT
V gene: TRBV10-3; J gene: TRBJ1-2; D gene: TRBD1; clone size: -; CDR3 length: 12; CDR3 protein: CAIRTGGYGYTF; CDR3 DNA: TGTGCCATCAGGACAGGGGGCTATGGCTACACCTTC
V gene: TRBV6-5; J gene: TRBJ2-1; D gene: TRBD2; clone size: medium-sized; CDR3 length: 15; CDR3 protein: CASRTGLAGTDEQFF; CDR3 DNA: TGTGCCAGCAGAACGGGGCTAGCGGGTACCGATGAGCAGTTCTTC
V gene: TRBV6-1; J gene: TRBJ1-2; D gene: -; clone size: -; CDR3 length: 13; CDR3 protein: CASSGGLMNGYTF; CDR3 DNA: TGTGCCAGCAGTGGGGGCTTAATGAATGGCTACACCTTC
V gene: TRBV25-1; J gene: TRBJ1-5; D gene: TRBD1; clone size: -; CDR3 length: 17; CDR3 protein: CASSESQGAGSNQPQHF; CDR3 DNA: TGTGCCAGCAGTGAATCCCAGGGGGCAGGTAGCAATCAGCCCCAGCATTTT
V gene: TRBV29-1; J gene: TRBJ1-1; D gene: -; clone size: few; CDR3 length: 13; CDR3 protein: CSASDSMNTEAFF; CDR3 DNA: TGCAGCGCGTCGGACAGCATGAACACTGAAGCTTTCTTT
V gene: TRBV11-2; J gene: TRBJ2-3; D gene: TRBD2; clone size: -; CDR3 length: 13; CDR3 protein: CASSGRATDTQYF; CDR3 DNA: TGTGCCAGTAGCGGGAGGGCGACAGATACGCAGTATTTT
V gene: TRBV28; J gene: TRBJ1-5; D gene: TRBD1; clone size: -; CDR3 length: 15; CDR3 protein: CASSPQGVGDRPQHF; CDR3 DNA: TGTGCCAGCAGTCCCCAGGGGGTTGGGGATCGGCCCCAGCATTTT
V gene: TRBV4-1; J gene: TRBJ1-5; D gene: -; clone size: -; CDR3 length: 15; CDR3 protein: CASSQGLGLDQPQHF; CDR3 DNA: TGCGCCAGCAGCCAAGGGCTGGGACTTGATCAGCCCCAGCATTTT
V gene: TRBV5-1; J gene: TRBJ2-5; D gene: TRBD1; clone size: -; CDR3 length: 18; CDR3 protein: CASSSRTGTPLRQETQYF; CDR3 DNA: TGCGCCAGCAGCTCAAGGACAGGGACCCCATTACGACAAGAGACCCAGTACTTC